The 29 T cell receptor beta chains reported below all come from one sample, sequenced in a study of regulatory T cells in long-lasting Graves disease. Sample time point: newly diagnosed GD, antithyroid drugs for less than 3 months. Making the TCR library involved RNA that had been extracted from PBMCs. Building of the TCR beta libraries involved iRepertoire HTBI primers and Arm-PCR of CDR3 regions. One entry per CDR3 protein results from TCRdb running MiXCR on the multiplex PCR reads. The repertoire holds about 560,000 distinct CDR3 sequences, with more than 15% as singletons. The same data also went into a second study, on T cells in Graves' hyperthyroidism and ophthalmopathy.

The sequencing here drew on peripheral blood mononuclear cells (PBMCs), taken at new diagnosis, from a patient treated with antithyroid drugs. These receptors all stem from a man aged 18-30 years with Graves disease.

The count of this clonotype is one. The CDR3 DNA is TGTGCCAGCAGTTACCGGGACGTTAACACTGAAGCTTTCTTT. Protein: CASSYRDVNTEAFF. The chain uses TRBV6-5 and TRBJ1-1, with TRBD1 as a possible D gene (5 bases). Per germline, CDR1 MNHEY and CDR2 SVGAGI. The CDR3 has 14 amino acids. V was clipped by 2 bases and J by 2 bases, with 9 bases between them.

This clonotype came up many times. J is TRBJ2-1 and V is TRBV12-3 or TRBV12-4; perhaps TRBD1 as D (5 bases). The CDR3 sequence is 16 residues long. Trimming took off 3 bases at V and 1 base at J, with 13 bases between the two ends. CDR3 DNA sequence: TGTGCCAGCAGTTTGACCGACAGTCCGTCCTACAATGAGCAGTTCTTC. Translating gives CASSLTDSPSYNEQFF.

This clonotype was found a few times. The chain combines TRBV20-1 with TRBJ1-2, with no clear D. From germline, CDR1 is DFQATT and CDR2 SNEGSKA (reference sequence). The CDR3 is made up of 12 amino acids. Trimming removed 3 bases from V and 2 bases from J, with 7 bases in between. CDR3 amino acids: CSASIGNYGYTF. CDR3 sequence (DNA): TGCAGTGCTAGTATAGGGAACTATGGCTACACCTTC.

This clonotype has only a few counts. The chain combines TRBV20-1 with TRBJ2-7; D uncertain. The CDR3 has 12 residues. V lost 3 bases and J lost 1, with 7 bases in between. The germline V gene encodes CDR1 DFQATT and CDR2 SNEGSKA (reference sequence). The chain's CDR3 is CSARLESYEQYF. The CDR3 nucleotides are TGCAGTGCTAGGCTGGAGTCCTACGAGCAGTACTTC.

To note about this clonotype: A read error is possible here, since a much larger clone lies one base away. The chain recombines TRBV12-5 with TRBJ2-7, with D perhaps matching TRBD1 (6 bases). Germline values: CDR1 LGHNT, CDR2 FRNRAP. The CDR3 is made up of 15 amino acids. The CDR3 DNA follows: TGTGCTAATGGTTCGAGTGCCGGGACAACCTACGAGCAGTACTTC. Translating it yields CANGSSAGTTYEQYF.

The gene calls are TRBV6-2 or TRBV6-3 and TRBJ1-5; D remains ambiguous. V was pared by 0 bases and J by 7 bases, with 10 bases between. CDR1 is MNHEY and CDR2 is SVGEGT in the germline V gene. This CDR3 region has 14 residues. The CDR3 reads CASSYSKGEQPQHF. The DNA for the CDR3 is TGTGCCAGCAGTTACTCGAAGGGTGAACAGCCCCAGCATTTT.

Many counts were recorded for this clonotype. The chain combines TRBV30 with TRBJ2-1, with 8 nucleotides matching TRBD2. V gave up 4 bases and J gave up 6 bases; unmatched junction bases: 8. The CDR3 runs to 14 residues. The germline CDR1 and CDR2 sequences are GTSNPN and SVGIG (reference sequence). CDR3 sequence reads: CAWNSGGFGNEQFF. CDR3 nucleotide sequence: TGTGCCTGGAATTCGGGAGGGTTCGGCAATGAGCAGTTCTTC.

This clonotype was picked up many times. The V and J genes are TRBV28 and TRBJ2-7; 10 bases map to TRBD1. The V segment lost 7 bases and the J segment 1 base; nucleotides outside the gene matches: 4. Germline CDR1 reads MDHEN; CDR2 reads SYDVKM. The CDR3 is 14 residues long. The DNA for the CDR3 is TGTGCCAGCACCCCGGGACAGGGGTCCTACGAGCAGTACTTC. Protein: CASTPGQGSYEQYF.

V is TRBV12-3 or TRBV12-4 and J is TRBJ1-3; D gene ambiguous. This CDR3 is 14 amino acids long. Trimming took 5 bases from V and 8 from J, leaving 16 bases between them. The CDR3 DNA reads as TGTGCCAGCAGTCCTACTGGAGGCAGCGACACCATATATTTT. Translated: CASSPTGGSDTIYF.

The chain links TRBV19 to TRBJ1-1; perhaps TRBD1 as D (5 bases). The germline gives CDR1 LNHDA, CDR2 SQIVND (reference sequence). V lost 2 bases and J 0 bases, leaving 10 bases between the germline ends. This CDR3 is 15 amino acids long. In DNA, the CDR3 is TGTGCCAGTAGTATAATGAAGGGGATGAACACTGAAGCTTTCTTT. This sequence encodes CASSIMKGMNTEAFF.

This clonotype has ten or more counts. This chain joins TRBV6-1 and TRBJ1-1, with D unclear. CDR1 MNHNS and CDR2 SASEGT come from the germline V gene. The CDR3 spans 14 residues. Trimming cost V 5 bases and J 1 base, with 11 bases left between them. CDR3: CASSPITPNTEAFF. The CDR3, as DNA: TGTGCCAGCAGTCCGATCACACCGAACACTGAAGCTTTCTTT.

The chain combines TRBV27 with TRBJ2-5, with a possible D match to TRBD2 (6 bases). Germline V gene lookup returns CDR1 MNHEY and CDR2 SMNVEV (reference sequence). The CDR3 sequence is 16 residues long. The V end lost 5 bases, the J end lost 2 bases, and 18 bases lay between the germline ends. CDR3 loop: CASSPLWGGGQETQYF. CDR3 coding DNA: TGTGCCAGCAGTCCCCTTTGGGGAGGAGGTCAAGAGACCCAGTACTTC.

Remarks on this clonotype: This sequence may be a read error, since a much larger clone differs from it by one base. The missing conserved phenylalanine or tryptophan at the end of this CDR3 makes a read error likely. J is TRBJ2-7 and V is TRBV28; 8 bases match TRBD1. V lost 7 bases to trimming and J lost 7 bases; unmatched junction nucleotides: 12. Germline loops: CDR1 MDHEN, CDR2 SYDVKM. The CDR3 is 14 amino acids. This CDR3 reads CASTSGTGLGEQYS. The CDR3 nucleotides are TGTGCCAGCACTTCGGGGACAGGCCTAGGTGAGCAGTACTCC.

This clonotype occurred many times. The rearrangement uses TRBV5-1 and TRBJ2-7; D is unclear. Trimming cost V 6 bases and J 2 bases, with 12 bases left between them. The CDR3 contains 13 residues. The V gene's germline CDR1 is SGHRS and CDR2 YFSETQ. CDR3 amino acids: CASNNPGTYEQYF. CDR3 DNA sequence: TGCGCCAGCAACAATCCAGGAACCTACGAGCAGTACTTC.

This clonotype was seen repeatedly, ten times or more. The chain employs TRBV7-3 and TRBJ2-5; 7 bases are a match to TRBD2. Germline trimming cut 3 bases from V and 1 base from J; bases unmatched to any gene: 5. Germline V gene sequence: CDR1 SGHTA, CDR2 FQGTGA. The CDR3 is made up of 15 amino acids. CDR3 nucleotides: TGTGCCAGCAGCTTTGGCGGGAGCCCCCAAGAGACCCAGTACTTC. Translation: CASSFGGSPQETQYF.

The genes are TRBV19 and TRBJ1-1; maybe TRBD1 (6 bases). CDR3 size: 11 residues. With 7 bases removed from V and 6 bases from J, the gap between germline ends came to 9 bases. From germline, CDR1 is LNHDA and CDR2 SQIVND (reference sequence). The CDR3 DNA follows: TGTGCCAGTAAACAGGGCCCTGAAGCTTTCTTT. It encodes CASKQGPEAFF.

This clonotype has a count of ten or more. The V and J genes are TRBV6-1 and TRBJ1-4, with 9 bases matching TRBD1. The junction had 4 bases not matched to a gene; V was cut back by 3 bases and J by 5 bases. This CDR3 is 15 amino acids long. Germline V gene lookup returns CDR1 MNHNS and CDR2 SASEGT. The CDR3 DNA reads TGTGCCAGCAGTGACGCGACAGGGGGGAATGAAAAACTGTTTTTT. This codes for CASSDATGGNEKLFF.

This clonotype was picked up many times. CDR3 coding DNA: TGCAGCGTTGGGACAGGGGTCTCCGAGCAGTACTTC. It translates to CSVGTGVSEQYF. V gene TRBV29-1 combines with J gene TRBJ2-7; 9 nucleotides align to TRBD1. Germline loops: CDR1 SQVTM, CDR2 ANQGSEA. CDR3 size: 12 residues. Trimming removed 4 bases from V and 6 bases from J; junction bases left unmatched: 4.

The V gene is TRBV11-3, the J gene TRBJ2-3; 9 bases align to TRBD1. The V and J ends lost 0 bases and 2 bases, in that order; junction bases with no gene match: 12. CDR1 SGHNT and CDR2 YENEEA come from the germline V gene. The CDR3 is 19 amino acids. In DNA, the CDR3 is TGTGCCAGCAGCTTAGATAACCGGGACAGGGTTCCTTCCACAGATACGCAGTATTTT. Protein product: CASSLDNRDRVPSTDTQYF.

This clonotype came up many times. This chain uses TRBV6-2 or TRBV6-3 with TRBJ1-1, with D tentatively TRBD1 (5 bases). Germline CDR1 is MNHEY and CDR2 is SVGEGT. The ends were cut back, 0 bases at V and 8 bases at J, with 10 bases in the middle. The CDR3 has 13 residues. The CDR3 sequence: CASSYSTGGEAFF. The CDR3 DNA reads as TGTGCCAGCAGTTACTCTACCGGGGGGGAAGCTTTCTTT.

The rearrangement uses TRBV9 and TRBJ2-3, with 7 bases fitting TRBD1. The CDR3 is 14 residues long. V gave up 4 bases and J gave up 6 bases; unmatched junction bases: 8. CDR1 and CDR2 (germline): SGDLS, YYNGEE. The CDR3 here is CASSPRDRTDTQYF. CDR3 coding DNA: TGTGCCAGCAGCCCCCGGGACAGAACGGATACGCAGTATTTT.

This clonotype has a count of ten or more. In DNA, the CDR3 is TGCAGTGCTAGACGGACTAGCGGGAGAGTAGGGGAGCAGTACTTC. This translates into CSARRTSGRVGEQYF. This chain joins TRBV20-1 and TRBJ2-7, with 13 bases lining up with TRBD2. Germline trimming cut 2 bases from V and 7 bases from J; bases unmatched to any gene: 8. CDR1 and CDR2 from the germline V gene are DFQATT and SNEGSKA (reference sequence). This CDR3 comprises 15 residues.

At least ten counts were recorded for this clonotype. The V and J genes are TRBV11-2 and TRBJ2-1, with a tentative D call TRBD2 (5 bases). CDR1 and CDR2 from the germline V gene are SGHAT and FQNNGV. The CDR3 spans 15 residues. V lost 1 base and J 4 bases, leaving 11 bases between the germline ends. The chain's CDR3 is CASSLAPGGYNEQFF. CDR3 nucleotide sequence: TGTGCCAGCAGCTTAGCGCCAGGAGGATACAATGAGCAGTTCTTC.

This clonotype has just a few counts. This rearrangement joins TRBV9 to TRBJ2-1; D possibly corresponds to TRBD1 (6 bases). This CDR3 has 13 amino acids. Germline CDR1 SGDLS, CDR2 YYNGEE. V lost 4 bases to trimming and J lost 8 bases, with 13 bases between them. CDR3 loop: CASSSTGIDEQFF. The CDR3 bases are TGTGCCAGCAGCTCCACAGGGATCGATGAGCAGTTCTTC. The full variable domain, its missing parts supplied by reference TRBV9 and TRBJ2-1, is DSGVTQTPKHLITATGQRVTLRCSPRSGDLSVYWYQQSLDQGLQFLIQYYNGEERAKGNILERFSAQQFPDLHSELNLSSLELGDSALYFCASSSTGIDEQFFGPGTRLTVL.

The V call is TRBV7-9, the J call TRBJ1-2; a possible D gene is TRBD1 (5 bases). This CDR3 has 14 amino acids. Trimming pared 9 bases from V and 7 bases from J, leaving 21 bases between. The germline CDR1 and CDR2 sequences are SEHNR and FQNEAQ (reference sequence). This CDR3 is CASWAQGPYGGYTF. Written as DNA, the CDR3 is TGTGCCAGTTGGGCGCAGGGACCCTACGGTGGCTACACCTTC.

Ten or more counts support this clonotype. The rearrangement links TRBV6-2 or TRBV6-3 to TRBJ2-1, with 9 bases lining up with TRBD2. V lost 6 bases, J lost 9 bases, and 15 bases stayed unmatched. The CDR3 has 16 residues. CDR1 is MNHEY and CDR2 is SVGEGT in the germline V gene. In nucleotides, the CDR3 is TGTGCCAGCAGACACCTTCTGGATAGCGGGAGCCGTGAGCAGTTCTTC. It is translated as CASRHLLDSGSREQFF.

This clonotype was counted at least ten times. This CDR3 reads CASSPSRGWEGDEQYF. The CDR3 nucleotides are TGTGCCAGCAGCCCCTCCAGGGGATGGGAGGGTGACGAGCAGTACTTC. The rearrangement uses TRBV28 and TRBJ2-7, with a tentative D call TRBD2 (7 bases). There are 16 residues in the CDR3. Germline lookup yields CDR1 MDHEN and CDR2 SYDVKM. V gave up 6 bases and J gave up 5 bases, with 23 bases separating them.

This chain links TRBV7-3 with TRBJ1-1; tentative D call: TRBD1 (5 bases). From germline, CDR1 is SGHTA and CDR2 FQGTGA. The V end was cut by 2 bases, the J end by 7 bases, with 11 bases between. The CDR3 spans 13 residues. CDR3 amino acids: CASSLSQANEAFF. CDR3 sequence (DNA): TGTGCCAGCAGCTTATCACAGGCTAATGAAGCTTTCTTT.

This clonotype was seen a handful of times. CDR3 nucleotide sequence: TGTGCCAGCAGTGAAAGAGGAATAACAGATACGCAGTATTTT. Its protein is CASSERGITDTQYF. The chain has TRBV25-1 and TRBJ2-3; D remains unclear. Per the germline V gene, CDR1 is MGHDK and CDR2 is SYGVNS. Trimming shortened V by 2 bases and J by 3 bases, and 9 bases separated the two germline ends. The CDR3 sequence is 14 residues long. The entire variable domain, with the rest obtained from reference TRBV25-1 and TRBJ2-3, is as follows: EADIYQTPRYLVIGTGKKITLECSQTMGHDKMYWYQQDPGMELHLIHYSYGVNSTEKGDLSSESTVSRIRTEHFPLTLESARPSHTSQYLCASSERGITDTQYFGPGTRLTVL.